The present entry profiles one T cell receptor beta chain with its context. Healthy Caucasian individuals from Russia aged roughly 6 to 90 served as donors. The amount of total RNA extracted per sample was at least 5.5 micrograms. These data belong to a study of blood T cells in healthy people across ages. About the study: Capturing about one barcoded beta molecule per two T cells was achieved by template switching.

A J-beta primer mix and a sample-barcoded 5' primer were used in a second PCR of roughly 6 to 11 cycles. TCRdb itself ran the 5' RACE reads through MiXCR, one entry per CDR3 protein. The sample includes 250,000 to 300,000 distinct CDR3 sequences, 25% to 30% of them seen just once. The CDR3 spans 13 residues. Germline V gene data show CDR1 as SGHAT and CDR2 as FQNNGV. The germline V and J ends were trimmed by 4 bases and 8 bases, with 13 bases remaining between them. The chain is built from TRBV11-2 and TRBJ2-3, with D unresolved. This sequence was found in a woman in her seventies in good health. Sequencing was performed on blood. CDR3 region: CASSSDSVGTQYF. The CDR3, as DNA: TGTGCCAGCAGCTCAGATTCGGTTGGTACGCAGTATTTT. Together with reference TRBV11-2 and TRBJ2-3, the CDR3 gives the full variable domain: EAGVAQSPRYKIIEKRQSVAFWCNPISGHATLYWYQQILGQGPKLLIQFQNNGVVDDSQLPKDRFSAERLKGVDSTLKIQPAKLEDSAVYLCASSSDSVGTQYFGPGTRLTVL.